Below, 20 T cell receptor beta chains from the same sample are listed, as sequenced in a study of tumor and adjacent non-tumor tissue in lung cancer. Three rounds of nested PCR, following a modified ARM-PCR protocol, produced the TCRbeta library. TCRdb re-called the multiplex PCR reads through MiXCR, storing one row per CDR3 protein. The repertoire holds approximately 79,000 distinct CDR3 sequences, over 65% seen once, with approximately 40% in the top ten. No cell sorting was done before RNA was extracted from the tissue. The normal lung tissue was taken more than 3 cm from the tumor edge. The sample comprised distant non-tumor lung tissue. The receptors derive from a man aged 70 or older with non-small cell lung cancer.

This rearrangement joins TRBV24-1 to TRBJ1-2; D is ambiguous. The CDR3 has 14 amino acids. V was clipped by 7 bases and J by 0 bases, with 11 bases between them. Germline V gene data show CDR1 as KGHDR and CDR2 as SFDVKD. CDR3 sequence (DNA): TGTGCCACCAGCGGGGATTTTACTAACTATGGCTACACCTTC. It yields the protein CATSGDFTNYGYTF.

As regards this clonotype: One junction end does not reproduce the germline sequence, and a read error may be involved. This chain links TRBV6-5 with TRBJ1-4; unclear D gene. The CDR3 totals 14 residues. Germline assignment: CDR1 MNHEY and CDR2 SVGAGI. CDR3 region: CASSYSPRDENLFF. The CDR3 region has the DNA TGTGCCAGTAGTTACTCCCCGCGGGATGAAAATCTGTTTTTT.

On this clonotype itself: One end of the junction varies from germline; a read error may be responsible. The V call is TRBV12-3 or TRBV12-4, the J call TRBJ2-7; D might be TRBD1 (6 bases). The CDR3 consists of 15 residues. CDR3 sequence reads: CASSISTGRPYEQYF. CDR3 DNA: TGCGCCAGCAGTATCTCGACAGGAAGACCCTACGAGCAATACTTC.

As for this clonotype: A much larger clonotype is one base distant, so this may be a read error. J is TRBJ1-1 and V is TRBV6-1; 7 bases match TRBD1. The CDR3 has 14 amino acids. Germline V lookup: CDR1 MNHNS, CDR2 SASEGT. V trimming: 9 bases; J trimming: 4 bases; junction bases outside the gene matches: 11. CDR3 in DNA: TGTGCCAGAGACACCGCAGGGGGAGTCACTGAAGCTTTCTTT. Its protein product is CARDTAGGVTEAFF.

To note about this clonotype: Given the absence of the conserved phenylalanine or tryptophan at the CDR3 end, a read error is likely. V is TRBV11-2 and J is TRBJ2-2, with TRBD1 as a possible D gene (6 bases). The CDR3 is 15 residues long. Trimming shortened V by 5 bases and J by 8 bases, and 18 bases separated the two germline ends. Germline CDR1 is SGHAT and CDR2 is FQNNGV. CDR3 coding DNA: TGTGCCAGCAGCATAAGACAGGTGGCCAAGGGGGAGCTGTTTCAT. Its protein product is CASSIRQVAKGELFH.

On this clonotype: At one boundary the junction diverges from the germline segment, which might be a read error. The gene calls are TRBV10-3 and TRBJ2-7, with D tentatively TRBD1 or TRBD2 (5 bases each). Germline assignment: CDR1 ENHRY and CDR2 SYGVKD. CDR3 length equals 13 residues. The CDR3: CTIGDGVRSEQYF. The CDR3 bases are TGTACCATCGGGGACGGGGTACGGAGCGAGCAATACTTC.

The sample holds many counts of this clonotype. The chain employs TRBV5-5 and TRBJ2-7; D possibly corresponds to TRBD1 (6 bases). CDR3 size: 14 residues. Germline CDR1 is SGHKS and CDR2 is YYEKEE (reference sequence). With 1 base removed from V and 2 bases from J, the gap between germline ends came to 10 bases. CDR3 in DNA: TGTGCCAGCAGCTTGCAGGGGCCGCCCTACGAGCAGTACTTC. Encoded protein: CASSLQGPPYEQYF. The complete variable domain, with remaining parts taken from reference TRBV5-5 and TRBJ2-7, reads DAGVTQSPTHLIKTRGQQVTLRCSPISGHKSVSWYQQVLGQGPQFIFQYYEKEERGRGNFPDRFSARQFPNYSSELNVNALLLGDSALYLCASSLQGPPYEQYFGPGTRLTVT.

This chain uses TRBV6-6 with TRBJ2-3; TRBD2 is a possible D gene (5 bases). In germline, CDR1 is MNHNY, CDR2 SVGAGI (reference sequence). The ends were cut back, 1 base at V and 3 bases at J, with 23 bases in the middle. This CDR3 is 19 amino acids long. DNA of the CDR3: TGTGCCAGCAGTTACTTTGATTGGTGGGAGACCTATAGAACAGATACGCAGTATTTT. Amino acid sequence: CASSYFDWWETYRTDTQYF.

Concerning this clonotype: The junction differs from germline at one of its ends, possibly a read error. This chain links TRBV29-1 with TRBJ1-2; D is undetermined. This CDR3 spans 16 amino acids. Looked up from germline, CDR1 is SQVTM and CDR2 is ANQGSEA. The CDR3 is CILVPYQSSGEDGYIF. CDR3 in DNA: TGCATCCTTGTCCCCTATCAATCCTCGGGAGAAGATGGCTACATCTTC.

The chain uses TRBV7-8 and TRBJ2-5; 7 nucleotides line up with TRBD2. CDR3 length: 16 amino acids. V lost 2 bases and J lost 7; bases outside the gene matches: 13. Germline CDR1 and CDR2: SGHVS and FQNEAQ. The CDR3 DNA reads TGTGCCAGCAGCTTATTCGGATTGGCGGGAGAAGTGACCCAGTACTTC. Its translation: CASSLFGLAGEVTQYF.

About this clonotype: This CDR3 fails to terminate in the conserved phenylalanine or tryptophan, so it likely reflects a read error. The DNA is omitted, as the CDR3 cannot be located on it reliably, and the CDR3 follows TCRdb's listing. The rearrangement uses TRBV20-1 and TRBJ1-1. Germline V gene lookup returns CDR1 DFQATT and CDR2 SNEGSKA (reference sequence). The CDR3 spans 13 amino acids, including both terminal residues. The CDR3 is CSAQSKGGTEALY.

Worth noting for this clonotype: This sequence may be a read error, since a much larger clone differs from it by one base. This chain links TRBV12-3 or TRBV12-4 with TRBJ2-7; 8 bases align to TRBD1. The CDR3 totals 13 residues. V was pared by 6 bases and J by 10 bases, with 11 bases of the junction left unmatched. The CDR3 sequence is CASSQSYRGIQYF. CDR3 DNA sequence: TGTGCCAGCAGCCAATCCTACAGGGGGATTCAGTACTTC.

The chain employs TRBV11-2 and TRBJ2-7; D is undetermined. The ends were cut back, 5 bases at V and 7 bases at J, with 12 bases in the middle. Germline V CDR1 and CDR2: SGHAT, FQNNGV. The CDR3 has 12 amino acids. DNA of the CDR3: TGTGCCAGCAGCCTGGGTAGGAAAGAGCAGTACTTC. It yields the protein CASSLGRKEQYF.

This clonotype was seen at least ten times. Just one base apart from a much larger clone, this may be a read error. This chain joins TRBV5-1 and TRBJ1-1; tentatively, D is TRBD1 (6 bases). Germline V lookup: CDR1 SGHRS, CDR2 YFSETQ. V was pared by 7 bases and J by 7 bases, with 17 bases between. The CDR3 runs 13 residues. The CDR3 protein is CASGYREANEAFF. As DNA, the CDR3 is TGCGCCAGCGGTTACAGGGAGGCCAATGAAGCTTTCTTT.

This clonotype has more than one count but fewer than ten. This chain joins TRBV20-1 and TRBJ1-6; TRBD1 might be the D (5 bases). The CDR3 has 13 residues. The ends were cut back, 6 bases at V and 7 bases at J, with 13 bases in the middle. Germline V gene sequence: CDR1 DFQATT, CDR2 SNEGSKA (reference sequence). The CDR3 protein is CSAGDRTNSPLHF. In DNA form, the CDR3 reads TGCAGTGCCGGGGACCGAACAAATTCACCCCTCCACTTT.

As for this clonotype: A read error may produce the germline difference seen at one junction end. The DNA for the CDR3 is TGTACCAGGAGCTTTATCCGATACAATGAGCAGTTCTTC. Amino acids: CTRSFIRYNEQFF. The gene calls are TRBV11-1 and TRBJ2-1; D gene uncertain. There are 13 residues in the CDR3. Looked up from germline, CDR1 is SGHAT and CDR2 is FQDESV (reference sequence). Looking up the rest from reference TRBV11-1 and TRBJ2-1 gives the full variable domain: EAEVAQSPRYKITEKSQAVAFWCDPISGHATLYWYRQILGQGPELLVQFQDESVVDDSQLPKDRFSAERLKGVDSTLKIQPAELGDSAMYLCTRSFIRYNEQFFGPGTRLTVL.

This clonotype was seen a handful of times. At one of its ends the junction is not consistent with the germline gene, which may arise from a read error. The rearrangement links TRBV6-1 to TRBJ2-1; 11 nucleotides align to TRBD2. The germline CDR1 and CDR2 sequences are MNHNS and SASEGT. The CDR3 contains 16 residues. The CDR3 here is CANSAMIAGGHNEQFF. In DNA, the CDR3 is TGTGCCAACAGTGCTATGATAGCGGGAGGGCATAATGAGCAGTTTTTC.

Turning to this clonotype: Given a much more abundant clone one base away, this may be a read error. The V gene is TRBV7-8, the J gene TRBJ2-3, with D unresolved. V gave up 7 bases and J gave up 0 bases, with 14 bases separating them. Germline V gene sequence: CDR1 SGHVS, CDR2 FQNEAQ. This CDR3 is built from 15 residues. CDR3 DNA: TGTGCCAGCATCTCCCTCGGGCCTAGCACAGATACGCAGTATTTT. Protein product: CASISLGPSTDTQYF.

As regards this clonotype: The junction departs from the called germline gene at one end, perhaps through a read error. CDR3 region: CANSRGTGTYNEQFF. DNA for the CDR3: TGCGCCAACAGCCGCGGGACAGGGACCTACAATGAGCAGTTCTTC. The V and J genes are TRBV4-3 and TRBJ2-1, with 9 bases lining up with TRBD1. There are 15 residues in the CDR3. Germline CDR1 LGHNA, CDR2 YSLEER.

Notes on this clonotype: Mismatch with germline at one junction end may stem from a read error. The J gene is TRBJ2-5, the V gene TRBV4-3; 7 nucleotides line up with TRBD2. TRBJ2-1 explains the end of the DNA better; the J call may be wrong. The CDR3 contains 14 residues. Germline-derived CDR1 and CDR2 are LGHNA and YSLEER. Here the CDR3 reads CTSSQEAGRETQFF. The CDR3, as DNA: TGCACCAGCAGCCAAGAAGCGGGACGAGAGACCCAGTTCTTC.